This TCR beta chain was captured by sequencing in a study of identical twins. Study-wide findings and caveats: The analysis was cross-sectional rather than longitudinal within donors. With abundant cord blood beta clonotypes, insertions were fewer; memory repertoires showed no such pattern. Beta out-of-frame sequences displayed a weaker excess of sharing between twins.

A universal primer binding site was introduced by template switching. The final cDNA contained unique molecular identifiers. TCRdb itself ran the 5' RACE reads through MiXCR, one entry per CDR3 protein. The table shows 400,000 to 500,000 distinct CDR3 sequences, with around 18% occurring only once. In regard to this clonotype: Its antigen is unidentified.

CDR3 length: 14 residues. Trimming shortened V by 0 bases and J by 5 bases, and 7 bases separated the two germline ends. Germline loops: CDR1 SGHTA, CDR2 FQGNSA. This chain connects TRBV7-2 to TRBJ2-2; D gene ambiguous. The receptor comes from a middle-aged man in good health. The sample comprised naive T cells sorted from blood. CDR3 residues: CASSLAFSTGELFF. In DNA, the CDR3 is TGTGCCAGCAGCTTAGCGTTTTCGACCGGGGAGCTGTTTTTT.